This TCR beta chain was documented in a study of T cell repertoires in cytomegalovirus infection. TCRdb reanalysed the reads using MiXCR and keeps one entry per CDR3 protein. The sample includes roughly 78,000 distinct CDR3 sequences, about 40% seen only once; the top ten take approximately 95%. Comment on this clonotype: Its antigen is unidentified.

CDR1 MNHNY and CDR2 SVGAGI come from the germline V gene (reference sequence). The V end lost 7 bases, the J end lost 9 bases, and 19 bases lay between the germline ends. This CDR3 region has 14 residues. The material was CD8+ T cells from cultured PBMCs, obtained from culture after CMV antigen stimulation. The receptor was derived from a human donor in good health (CMV status not recorded). Some clones in this sample may be carry-over from other donors' samples. The chain uses TRBV6-6 and TRBJ1-5, with D perhaps TRBD1 (6 bases). CDR3 region: CASTPDSPDGPQHF. CDR3 nucleotides: TGTGCCAGCACCCCGGACAGCCCTGATGGGCCCCAGCATTTT.